This is a list of T cell receptor beta chains from one sample in a study of blood T cell repertoires in COVID-19. Clones were sequenced by immunoSEQ multiplex PCR, and TCRdb holds only the in-frame ones, with some missing. The top ten clones hold less than 9% of a sample with 540,000 or so clones, 85% to 90% of them seen once. The specimen was peripheral blood. These receptors were collected from a woman between 50 and 59 years old with COVID-19, enrolled during active disease. Both conserved end residues are part of each CDR3. D genes are given only for firm matches. Clone size, where shown, is once, few, many, or a class for clones that have expanded.

>TRBV4-2|TRBD2|-|TRBJ2-3
CASSQTSGASHTDTQYF
TGTGCCAGCAGCCAAACTAGCGGGGCATCACACACAGATACGCAGTATTTT
>TRBV28|TRBD1|-|TRBJ1-5
CASSSRTGATYSNQPQHF
TGTGCCAGCAGTTCTCGGACAGGGGCCACGTATAGCAATCAGCCCCAGCATTTT
>TRBV27|-|-|TRBJ1-2
CASSYAGQVSGYTF
TGTGCCAGCAGTTATGCAGGGCAGGTTAGCGGCTACACCTTC
>TRBV6-5|TRBD1|once|TRBJ1-2
CASSLGTVYGYTF
TGTGCCAGCAGTCTAGGGACAGTCTATGGCTACACCTTC
>TRBV12-3/TRBV12-4|-|-|TRBJ1-3
CASSLPPGNTIYF
TGTGCCAGCAGTCTACCCCCCGGAAACACCATATATTTT
>TRBV30|-|-|TRBJ1-2
CAWSVRVTINYGYTF
TGTGCCTGGAGTGTGCGGGTAACCATTAACTATGGCTACACCTTC
>TRBV10-3|TRBD1|once|TRBJ1-6
CAIRRDREDNSPLHF
TGTGCCATCAGGAGGGACAGGGAGGATAATTCACCCCTCCACTTT
>TRBV5-1|-|-|TRBJ1-1
CASSLALTGNTEAFF
TGCGCCAGCAGCTTGGCTTTGACAGGGAACACTGAAGCTTTCTTT
>TRBV5-5|TRBD2|-|TRBJ2-2
CASSYGLAGGPNTGELFF
TGTGCCAGCAGTTACGGACTAGCGGGGGGCCCGAACACCGGGGAGCTGTTTTTT
>TRBV10-2|TRBD2|-|TRBJ2-7
CASKGGGTDEQYF
TGCGCCAGCAAAGGCGGGGGGACTGACGAGCAGTACTTC
>TRBV6-1|-|-|TRBJ2-7
CASSGSGGDATYEQYF
TGTGCCAGCAGTGGAAGCGGAGGGGACGCTACCTACGAGCAGTACTTC
>TRBV5-8|-|-|TRBJ1-1
CASSWGRNTEAFF
TGTGCCAGCAGCTGGGGCAGGAACACTGAAGCTTTCTTT
>TRBV19|TRBD2|-|TRBJ2-3
CATELTSGGGDTQYF
TGTGCCACCGAACTAACTAGCGGGGGAGGAGATACGCAGTATTTT
>TRBV4-1|-|-|TRBJ1-1
CASSPSSGRLNTEAFF
TGCGCCAGCAGCCCTAGTAGCGGACGGTTGAACACTGAAGCTTTCTTT
>TRBV9|-|-|TRBJ2-6
CASNPGSSGANVLTF
TGTGCCAGCAATCCGGGAAGCTCTGGGGCCAACGTCCTGACTTTC
>TRBV5-1|-|-|TRBJ1-3
CASSAQGNTIYF
TGCGCCAGCAGCGCCCAGGGGAACACCATATATTTT
>TRBV27|-|-|TRBJ1-1
CASRPMRAWTEAFF
TGTGCCAGCAGACCTATGAGGGCCTGGACTGAAGCTTTCTTT
>TRBV18|-|-|TRBJ2-5
CASSPGSQGETQYF
TGTGCCAGCTCACCCGGATCACAGGGTGAGACCCAGTACTTC
>TRBV12-3/TRBV12-4|TRBD2|-|TRBJ2-5
CASKGLAPETQYF
TGTGCCAGCAAAGGACTAGCCCCAGAGACCCAGTACTTC
>TRBV7-3|-|-|TRBJ1-1
CASSLSGVTEAFF
TGTGCCAGCAGCTTGTCGGGGGTTACTGAAGCTTTCTTT
>TRBV30|-|-|TRBJ1-4
CAWGAQGRDEKLFF
TGTGCCTGGGGGGCTCAGGGGAGGGATGAAAAACTGTTTTTT
>TRBV5-6|-|once|TRBJ1-1
CASSLPPSGTEAFF
TGTGCCAGCAGCTTGCCCCCCTCGGGGACTGAAGCTTTCTTT
>TRBV18|TRBD1|-|TRBJ1-1
CASSPGRQGATEAFF
TGTGCCAGCTCACCGGGTAGGCAGGGGGCGACTGAAGCTTTCTTT
>TRBV6-6|-|-|TRBJ1-2
CASKIIRLPGYGYTF
TGTGCCAGCAAAATCATCCGGCTTCCAGGCTATGGCTACACCTTC
>TRBV20-1|-|-|TRBJ2-7
CSARTQDEQYF
TGCAGTGCTAGAACACAGGACGAGCAGTACTTC
>TRBV6-1|-|-|TRBJ1-5
CASSETDNYQPQHF
TGTGCCAGCAGTGAAACGGACAACTACCAGCCCCAGCATTTT
>TRBV19|-|once|TRBJ2-2
CASSDPRFGTGELFF
TGTGCCAGTAGTGACCCCAGGTTTGGCACCGGGGAGCTGTTTTTT
>TRBV5-1|-|-|TRBJ2-2
CASSAGIRNTGELFF
TGCGCCAGCAGCGCCGGGATCCGAAACACCGGGGAGCTGTTTTTT
>TRBV6-6|-|-|TRBJ2-7
CASSYSGGREQYF
TGTGCCAGCAGTTACTCGGGCGGGCGCGAGCAGTACTTC
>TRBV5-1|-|-|TRBJ2-2
CASSTGQRGTGELFF
TGCGCCAGCAGTACCGGACAGAGGGGGACCGGGGAGCTGTTTTTT
>TRBV30|TRBD1|-|TRBJ1-1
CAWSRRSGGTEAFF
TGTGCCTGGAGCCGGCGGTCAGGGGGGACTGAAGCTTTCTTT
>TRBV9|TRBD1|-|TRBJ1-2
CASKINQGASGYTF
TGTGCCAGCAAGATAAACCAGGGGGCGAGCGGCTACACCTTC
>TRBV20-1|TRBD2|-|TRBJ2-1
CSASPASGGAFLTSSYNEQFF
TGCAGTGCTAGTCCGGCCAGCGGGGGGGCGTTTCTAACCAGTTCCTACAATGAGCAGTTCTTC
>TRBV6-5|-|-|TRBJ1-1
CASRALGRVTTEAFF
TGTGCCAGCAGGGCTCTCGGCAGGGTAACCACTGAAGCTTTCTTT
>TRBV27|TRBD1|once|TRBJ2-3
CASGHRGPTDTQYF
TGTGCCAGCGGTCACAGGGGGCCCACAGATACGCAGTATTTT
>TRBV5-1|TRBD1|-|TRBJ2-3
CASSRRTGGREDTQYF
TGCGCCAGCAGCCGTAGAACAGGGGGCAGAGAAGATACGCAGTATTTT
>TRBV7-6|TRBD1|-|TRBJ1-2
CASSELAGGSEGYTF
TGTGCCAGCAGCGAATTGGCAGGGGGCAGCGAAGGCTACACCTTC
>TRBV4-1|-|-|TRBJ2-3
CASSQGLLSTDTQYF
TGCGCCAGCAGCCAAGGTCTACTTAGCACAGATACGCAGTATTTT
>TRBV5-1|TRBD2|-|TRBJ2-6
CASSFVAGGFISGANVLTF
TGCGCCAGCAGCTTTGTAGCGGGGGGCTTCATCTCTGGGGCCAACGTCCTGACTTTC
>TRBV27|-|-|TRBJ1-1
CASSFAGKPEAFF
TGTGCCAGCAGTTTCGCAGGGAAACCTGAAGCTTTCTTT
>TRBV18|-|once|TRBJ1-6
CASSPDYFAGEDSPLHF
TGTGCCAGCTCACCAGACTACTTCGCGGGGGAGGACTCACCCCTCCACTTT